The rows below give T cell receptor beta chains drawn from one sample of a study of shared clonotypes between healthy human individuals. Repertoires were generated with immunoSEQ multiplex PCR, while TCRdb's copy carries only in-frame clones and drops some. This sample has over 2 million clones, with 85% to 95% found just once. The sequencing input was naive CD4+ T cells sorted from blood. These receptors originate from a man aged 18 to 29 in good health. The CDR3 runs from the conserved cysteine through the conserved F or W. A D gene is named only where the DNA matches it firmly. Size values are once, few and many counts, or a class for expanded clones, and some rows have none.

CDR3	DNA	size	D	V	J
CASSQLFQGVSDTQYF	TGTGCCAGCTCACAACTATTTCAGGGGGTCTCAGATACGCAGTATTTT	-	TRBD1	TRBV18	TRBJ2-3
CASSSTGTAYEAFF	TGTGCCAGCAGTTCGACCGGGACAGCCTATGAAGCTTTCTTT	once	TRBD1	TRBV28	TRBJ1-1
CASSFGTSGGYEQYF	TGCGCCAGCAGCTTTGGGACTAGCGGGGGATACGAGCAGTACTTC	once	TRBD2	TRBV5-1	TRBJ2-7
CASGSGRNQPQHF	TGTGCCTCCGGATCTGGGCGCAATCAGCCCCAGCATTTT	-	-	TRBV30	TRBJ1-5
CASRPTGVNSYEQYF	TGTGCCAGTCGACCGACAGGGGTTAATTCCTACGAGCAGTACTTC	-	TRBD1	TRBV19	TRBJ2-7
CASSPLGGLAGDREQFF	TGTGCCAGCTCACCACTAGGAGGACTAGCGGGAGATCGGGAGCAGTTCTTC	-	TRBD2	TRBV18	TRBJ2-1
CASSLARGTGTNTEAFF	TGTGCCAGCAGCTTGGCGCGGGGGACAGGGACTAACACTGAAGCTTTCTTT	-	TRBD1	TRBV5-4	TRBJ1-1
CASSQSPGNNQPQHF	TGCGCCAGCAGCCAAAGTCCGGGGAACAATCAGCCCCAGCATTTT	-	-	TRBV5-1	TRBJ1-5
CASSADRSSYEQYF	TGTGCCAGCTCAGCGGACCGGAGCTCCTACGAGCAGTACTTC	-	-	TRBV18	TRBJ2-7
CASSLGQGAPHNQPQHF	TGTGCCAGCAGCTTAGGACAGGGGGCGCCTCACAATCAGCCCCAGCATTTT	-	TRBD1	TRBV7-8	TRBJ1-5
CASTRTSGSYEQYF	TGTGCCAGTACCCGGACTAGCGGTTCCTACGAGCAGTACTTC	-	TRBD2	TRBV19	TRBJ2-7
CASSSQGLGHTGELFF	TGTGCCAGTAGTAGCCAGGGGCTAGGGCACACCGGGGAGCTGTTTTTT	-	-	TRBV19	TRBJ2-2